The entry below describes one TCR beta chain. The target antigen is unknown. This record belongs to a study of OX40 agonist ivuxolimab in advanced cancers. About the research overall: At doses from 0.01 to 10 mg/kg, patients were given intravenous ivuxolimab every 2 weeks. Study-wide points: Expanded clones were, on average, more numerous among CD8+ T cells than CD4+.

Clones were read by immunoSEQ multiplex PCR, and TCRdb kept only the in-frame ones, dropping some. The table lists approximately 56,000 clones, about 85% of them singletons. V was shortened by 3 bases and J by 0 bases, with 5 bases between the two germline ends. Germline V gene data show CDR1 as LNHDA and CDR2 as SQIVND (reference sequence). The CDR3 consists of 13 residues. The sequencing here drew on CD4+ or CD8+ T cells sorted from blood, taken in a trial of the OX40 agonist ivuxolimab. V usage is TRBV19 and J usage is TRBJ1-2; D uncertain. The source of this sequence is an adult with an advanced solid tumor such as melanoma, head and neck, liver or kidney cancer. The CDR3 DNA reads TGTGCCAGTAGTATGCGTACTAACTATGGCTACACCTTC. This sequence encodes CASSMRTNYGYTF.